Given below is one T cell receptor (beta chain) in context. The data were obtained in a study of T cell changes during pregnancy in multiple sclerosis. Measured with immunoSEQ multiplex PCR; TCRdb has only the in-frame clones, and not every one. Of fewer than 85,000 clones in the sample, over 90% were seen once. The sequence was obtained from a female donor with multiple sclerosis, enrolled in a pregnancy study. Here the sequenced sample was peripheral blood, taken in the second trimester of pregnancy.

The DNA of the CDR3 is TGTGCCAGCAGCTTGAGACTGATCACAGATACGCAGTATTTT. Residues: CASSLRLITDTQYF. This chain joins TRBV5-6 and TRBJ2-3; D is unclear. The V and J ends lost 1 base and 2 bases respectively, with 8 bases between them. Germline CDR1 and CDR2: SGHDT and YYEEEE. The CDR3 consists of 14 residues.